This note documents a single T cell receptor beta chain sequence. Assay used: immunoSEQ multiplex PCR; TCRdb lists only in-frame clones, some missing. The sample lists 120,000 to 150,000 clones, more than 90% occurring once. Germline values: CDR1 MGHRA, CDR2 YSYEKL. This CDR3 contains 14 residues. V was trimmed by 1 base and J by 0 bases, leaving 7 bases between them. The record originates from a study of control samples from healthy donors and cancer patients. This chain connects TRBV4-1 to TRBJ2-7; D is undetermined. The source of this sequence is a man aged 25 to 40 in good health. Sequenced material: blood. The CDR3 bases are TGCGCCAGCAGCCAAGTTGTAGCCTCCTACGAGCAGTACTTC. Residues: CASSQVVASYEQYF.